The present TCR beta chain was sequenced within a study of blood T cells in healthy people across ages (dated by TCRdb to the mid-2010s). The study in broad terms: In model experiments, template switching captured roughly one uniquely barcoded TCR beta cDNA molecule for every two T cells. Using deep sequencing normalized with unique cDNA molecular identifiers, the study measured how TCR beta repertoire diversity changes with age. Four age groups were formed from the donors: young (average about 17 years), middle-aged (approximately 39), aged (62) and long-lived (around 82). To avoid experimental bias, donors of different ages were distributed randomly across sequencing lanes. Two additional independent replicas of 1 million unique cDNA reads from the same blood draw were analyzed for two donors (one aged 18 to 30 and one aged 80 or older).

Donors were 39 systemically healthy Caucasian individuals from Russia aged roughly 6 to 90 years. Each donor gave about 10 milliliters of peripheral blood, drawn into EDTA-treated Vacutainer tubes. Ficoll-Paque density-gradient centrifugation was used to isolate PBMCs, with at least 6.5 million obtained per sample. Total RNA was extracted from PBMCs with Trizol reagent, with at least 5 micrograms obtained per sample. For every donor, flow cytometry on a PBMC aliquot measured the percentage of naive CD45RAhigh/CD27high T cells. The library relied on 5' RACE. A second PCR of about 6 to 11 cycles was run with a J-beta primer mix and a sample-barcoded 5' primer. Each TCR beta cDNA molecule received a unique molecular identifier from a template-switch 5' adaptor carrying 12 random nucleotides. Each sample yielded at least 2.5 million CDR3-containing paired-end reads. All of the RNA was converted into first-strand cDNA using the Mint cDNA synthesis kit, with a TRBC-specific oligonucleotide serving as the primer. Following uracil-DNA glycosylase treatment, a first 18-cycle PCR with universal primers M1SS and BC2_uni_R was performed on all cDNA. The authors processed their data as follows. For normalization, 1 million high-quality reads, each with a distinct molecular identifier, were randomly selected from each sample. Instead of being binned into consensus sequences, reads with shared molecular identifiers were discarded. MiTCR, set to a Q25 quality threshold and the strictest error-elimination algorithm, was used for CDR3 identification, clonotype clustering and error correction. Lower-bound total TCR beta diversity was estimated with a nonparametric unseen species model using Euler transformation. TCRdb passed the public sequencing reads through fastp at Q25 and MiXCR, retaining productive beta sequences. Merged by CDR3 protein, the rows form single entries marked with the most common genes and DNA. The V and J calls come from TCRdb's annotation, not from the publication. Present in this sample are around 1,900,000 distinct CDR3 sequences, approximately 39% of which were seen just once. The ten most abundant clones make up more than 20% of the sample.

Including cysteine and phenylalanine, the CDR3 has 13 amino acids. The sequence is cut down to CDR3 DNA, 39 bases in frame from base 1. CDR1 LNHNV and CDR2 YYDKDF are derived from the germline V gene (reference sequence). V is pruned by 3 bases and J by 8 bases, leaving 6 bases of the junction without a gene match. Remarks on this clonotype: The clone's antigen remains unknown. No clone much larger than this one lies a single base away; base qualities are absent.

The paper's findings and limits, for the study overall: As age increased, observed TCR beta diversity per million T cells dropped in a roughly linear way, and a significant reduction was already evident by age 40. Because donor CMV infection status was unknown, age-related changes in expanded clonotypes were potentially confounded. Compared with the aged group, the long-lived group had more naive CD4+ T cells, fewer expanded clones and increased TCR diversity, a pattern suggesting age selection. Since profiling was done on bulk unsorted PBMCs, naive and antigen-experienced compartments could not be conclusively compared. A strong correlation was found between observed TCR beta diversity and the percentage of naive T cells measured by flow cytometry. Estimates of total diversity based on one million sequenced T cells were considered lower bounds and underestimates.

The clonotype originates from a human donor in good health. The sequencing sample was made of blood. The rearrangement combines TRBV15 with TRBJ1-2, with 7 middle bases fitting TRBD1. This receptor carries the CDR3 CATSSLDRDGYTF. DNA sequence: TGTGCCACCAGCAGCTTAGACAGGGACGGCTACACCTTC.